The sequence of this T cell receptor beta chain was determined in a study of OX40 agonist ivuxolimab in advanced cancers. The protocol was immunoSEQ multiplex PCR, while the TCRdb copy is restricted to in-frame clones and leaves out a portion. The data contain roughly 68,000 clones, approximately 80% of them singletons. Regarding this clone: The antigen is not known.

Findings and limits, study-wide: Dosing at 0.1 to 3.0 mg/kg was accompanied by clonal expansion of CD4+ and CD8+ blood T cells by week 6. Expanded clones tended on average to be more numerous among CD8+ T cells than CD4+.

Sequenced material: CD4+ or CD8+ T cells sorted from blood, taken in a trial of the OX40 agonist ivuxolimab. The TCR originated in an adult with an advanced solid tumor such as melanoma, head and neck, liver or kidney cancer.

CDR3 sequence: CASSFSLKETQYF. DNA of the CDR3: TGTGCCAGCAGTTTTTCACTAAAAGAGACCCAGTACTTC. The chain uses TRBV27 and TRBJ2-5; D remains ambiguous. The V gene lost 3 bases and the J gene lost 3 bases, with 8 bases spanning the gap. This CDR3 is 13 amino acids long. The germline V gene has CDR1 MNHEY and CDR2 SMNVEV (reference sequence).